The 7 T cell receptor beta chains below all came from one sample that was sequenced in a study of CD8+ T cells in alopecia areata. Sorting of pooled cutaneous lymph node cells used CD4, CD8alpha, NKG2D, NKG2ACE and other markers. Sequencing used cDNA as its template, made by extracting RNA and reverse transcribing it. The assay was immunoSEQ multiplex PCR, and TCRdb's table has in-frame clones only and misses some. The sample shows around 290,000 clones, none of them appearing just once. The sequenced sample was CD4+ T cells sorted from a lymph node. The receptors come from a C3H/HeJ mouse with alopecia areata. As its MHC haplotype, the strain has H2-k.

As regards this clone: The genes are named according to mouse. The read comes to an end 4 residues before the CDR3 does, leaving the germline J gene to fill in the end. The J gene is TRBJ2-3, the V gene TRBV1; 10 bases align to TRBD1. The V segment lost 4 bases and the J segment 1 base; nucleotides outside the gene matches: 5. Germline assignment: CDR1 NSQYPW and CDR2 LRSPGD (reference sequence). This CDR3 has 16 residues. The CDR3 here is CTCSVRQGAGAETLYF. The part of the CDR3 DNA that was read is TGCACCTGCAGTGTCCGACAGGGGGCGGGTGCAGAA.

Note on this clone: Any gene name here is a mouse gene name. The read stops 4 residues short of the end of the CDR3; the missing end is completed from the germline J gene. This sample includes further DNA sequences coding for the same CDR3. This sequence joins TRBV13-3 and TRBJ2-3, with 12 nucleotides matching TRBD1. Germline V gene sequence: CDR1 NNHDY, CDR2 SYVADS. J gave up 2 bases and V 2 bases, and 3 bases lay outside the gene matches. CDR3 length equals 16 residues. The CDR3 reads CASSEGTGGAAETLYF. The DNA read from the CDR3 is TGTGCCAGCAGTGAAGGGACAGGGGGCGCTGCAGAA.

For this clone: Germline and genes here are mouse. The CDR3 is cut off 4 residues early in the read; its end comes from the germline J gene. V is TRBV1 and J is TRBJ1-1; 7 nucleotides agree with TRBD1. The CDR3 loop spans 16 amino acids. Trimming took 4 bases from V and 0 from J; bases not matched to a gene: 8. Germline assignment: CDR1 NSQYPW and CDR2 LRSPGD (reference sequence). The CDR3 sequence is CTCSGQGERANTEVFF. The CDR3 bases that were read are TGCACCTGCAGTGGACAGGGAGAGAGGGCAAACACA.

This clone has more than one count but fewer than ten. Gene names are mouse gene names. The missing CDR3 end, 4 residues past where the read stops, is filled in from the germline J gene. This chain uses TRBV13-1 with TRBJ1-1; 7 bases map to TRBD1. After removal of 1 base from V and 1 base from J, the junction contained 4 bases not matched to a gene. The germline V gene encodes CDR1 NSHNY and CDR2 SYGAGN. This CDR3 region has 15 residues. The sequenced part of the CDR3 DNA is TGTGCCAGCAGTGATCTCCGGGACAGGAACACA. The encoded protein is CASSDLRDRNT. The entire CDR3 is CASSDLRDRNTEVFF.

This clone appeared many times. Mouse names are used for the genes. The read gets to within 4 residues of the CDR3 end, and the germline J gene fills in the rest. The sample carries other DNA sequences with the same CDR3. The chain joins TRBV5 to TRBJ2-1, with a weak D call TRBD2 (6 bases). The CDR3 is 15 amino acids. Trimming removed 1 base from V and 0 bases from J, with 7 bases in between. Germline V lookup: CDR1 LGHNA, CDR2 YNLKQL (reference sequence). The sequenced CDR3 bases are TGTGCCAGCAGCCAAGTGGGGGATAACTATGCT. Translating it yields CASSQVGDNYA. The full CDR3 protein is CASSQVGDNYAEQFF.

This clone was seen a few times. Mouse gene names and germline throughout. The sequence runs out 4 residues before the end of the CDR3; the remainder is reconstructed from the germline J gene. The chain joins TRBV5 to TRBJ1-2; D is possibly TRBD1 (6 bases). The germline gives CDR1 LGHNA, CDR2 YNLKQL (reference sequence). This CDR3 region has 15 residues. CDR3 bases read: TGTGCCAGCAGCCAAGACTCCTGGGGGGGCGGC. It translates to CASSQDSWGGG. Given in full, the CDR3 is CASSQDSWGGGDYTF.

This clone was seen more than once but under ten times. Genes and germline are mouse. The CDR3 is cut off 4 residues early in the read; its end comes from the germline J gene. V is TRBV1 and J is TRBJ2-3; 9 positions agree with TRBD2. The V gene's germline CDR1 is NSQYPW and CDR2 LRSPGD (reference sequence). CDR3 length: 14 residues. CDR3 DNA (partial): TGCACCTGCAGTGCCCCGGACTGGGGAGAA. Translating gives CTCSAPDWGE. The full CDR3 reads CTCSAPDWGETLYF.